The 30 T cell receptor beta chains presented below share a single source sample, sequenced in a study of T-cell reconstitution after alpha-beta-depleted transplantation in children. Preparing the TCRbeta library involved the use of unique molecular identifiers. Using its own MiXCR run on the PCR reads, TCRdb lists one record per CDR3 protein. The sample includes hundreds of thousands of distinct CDR3 sequences, roughly 25% of them seen just once. This specimen was PBMCs, mostly from graft donor cells, taken 360 days after TCRalphabeta/CD19-depleted stem cell transplant. The source is a female patient aged 2-10 years who had a stem cell transplant for congenital amegakaryocytic thrombocytopenia, so the T cells may come from the graft donor.

The V and J genes are TRBV12-3 or TRBV12-4 and TRBJ2-1; 12 bases are shared with TRBD2. The V gene end was trimmed by 7 bases and the J gene end by 9 bases; junction bases not matched to a gene: 10. The CDR3 has 15 amino acids. The CDR3 reads CASTSRPSGGVEQFF. The CDR3, as DNA: TGTGCCAGCACCAGTCGACCTAGCGGGGGGGTTGAGCAGTTCTTC.

In this sample, this clonotype turned up many times. The J gene is TRBJ2-7, the V gene TRBV20-1; D remains unclear. Trimming took 3 bases from V and 0 from J, leaving 6 bases between them. The germline gives CDR1 DFQATT, CDR2 SNEGSKA (reference sequence). The CDR3 runs 12 residues. The CDR3 loop is CSASLGSYEQYF. CDR3 coding DNA: TGCAGTGCTAGCCTCGGCTCCTACGAGCAGTACTTC.

This clonotype was detected many times. The rearrangement joins TRBV28 to TRBJ2-7; perhaps TRBD1 as D (7 bases). In germline, CDR1 is MDHEN, CDR2 SYDVKM. The ends were cut back, 3 bases at V and 2 bases at J, with 20 bases in the middle. This CDR3 contains 17 residues. The DNA of the CDR3 is TGTGCCAGCAGTTTCCTGGTAAGGGGGGACAGCCCCTACGAGCAGTACTTC. Its protein product is CASSFLVRGDSPYEQYF.

The chain is built from TRBV11-1 and TRBJ1-1; 7 positions match TRBD1. Germline V CDR1 and CDR2: SGHAT, FQDESV (reference sequence). This CDR3 comprises 19 residues. With 5 bases clipped from V and 1 base from J, the junction kept 19 bases outside the gene matches. The CDR3 region is CASSHVSIRRDRPNTEAFF. As DNA, the CDR3 is TGTGCCAGCAGCCACGTATCTATAAGGCGGGACAGACCGAACACTGAAGCTTTCTTT.

The chain links TRBV18 to TRBJ1-5; D call uncertain. Germline lookup yields CDR1 KGHSH and CDR2 LQKENI. Trimming shortened V by 2 bases and J by 2 bases, and 10 bases separated the two germline ends. This CDR3 spans 15 amino acids. CDR3 DNA: TGTGCCAGCTCACCAGAGGGTACCGGCAATCAGCCCCAGCATTTT. Its protein is CASSPEGTGNQPQHF.

A few counts support this clonotype. This chain connects TRBV2 to TRBJ1-2, with D maybe TRBD1 (5 bases). Trimming cost V 7 bases and J 4 bases, with 16 bases left between them. The length of the CDR3 is 14 residues. The germline V gene encodes CDR1 SNHLY and CDR2 FYNNEI. The CDR3 sequence is CASTTGTATYGYTF. Written as DNA, the CDR3 is TGTGCCAGCACCACTGGGACGGCCACCTATGGCTACACCTTC.

The table lists this clonotype with a few counts. This chain's CDR3 is CASSLNSGANVLTF. CDR3 DNA sequence: TGTGCCAGCTCACTCAACTCTGGGGCCAACGTCCTGACTTTC. The gene calls are TRBV18 and TRBJ2-6; D is undetermined. The CDR3 sequence is 14 residues long. Germline CDR1 and CDR2: KGHSH and LQKENI. The ends were cut back, 4 bases at V and 0 bases at J, with 4 bases in the middle.

This clonotype has only a few counts. V and J are TRBV10-2 and TRBJ2-6; D remains ambiguous. V gave up 10 bases and J gave up 0 bases, with 10 bases separating them. CDR1 WSHSY and CDR2 SAAADI come from the germline V gene. The CDR3 sequence is 14 residues long. This CDR3 is CAIRPNSGANVLTF. In nucleotides, the CDR3 is TGCGCCATTAGGCCGAACTCTGGGGCCAACGTCCTGACTTTC.

The chain couples TRBV14 to TRBJ1-3; D is uncertain. This CDR3 has 18 amino acids. Germline V gene data show CDR1 as SGHDN and CDR2 as FVKESK. V gave up 1 base and J gave up 0 bases, with 16 bases separating them. CDR3 loop: CASSQGRIGRGSGNTIYF. For the CDR3, the DNA is TGTGCCAGCAGCCAAGGGAGGATCGGGAGAGGCTCTGGAAACACCATATATTTT. Looking up the rest from reference TRBV14 and TRBJ1-3 gives the full variable domain: EAGVTQFPSHSVIEKGQTVTLRCDPISGHDNLYWYRRVMGKEIKFLLHFVKESKQDESGMPNNRFLAERTGGTYSTLKVQPAELEDSGVYFCASSQGRIGRGSGNTIYFGEGSWLTVV.

The V and J genes are TRBV7-8 and TRBJ2-2, with 9 bases lining up with TRBD1. The CDR3 sequence is 16 residues long. Trimming removed 5 bases from V and 9 bases from J; junction bases left unmatched: 13. Germline-derived CDR1 and CDR2 are SGHVS and FQNEAQ. CDR3 nucleotides: TGTGCCAGCAGCCTTCAAGCCGGGACAGGGAGCTGGGAGCTGTTTTTT. Protein: CASSLQAGTGSWELFF.

This clonotype has at least ten counts. The chain combines TRBV10-3 with TRBJ2-3, with 9 bases lining up with TRBD2. The CDR3 runs 16 residues. The V gene's germline CDR1 is ENHRY and CDR2 SYGVKD. Losses at the gene ends were 3 bases for V and 2 bases for J; bases not matched to a gene: 6. This CDR3 is CAISDRLADATDTQYF. CDR3 DNA: TGTGCCATCAGTGATAGACTAGCGGATGCCACAGATACGCAGTATTTT.

A few counts support this clonotype. This sequence joins TRBV7-3 and TRBJ2-2; 8 positions match TRBD1. This CDR3 is 16 amino acids long. V dropped 6 bases and J dropped 0; count of bases not matched to a gene: 6. Germline V gene data show CDR1 as SGHTA and CDR2 as FQGTGA. The CDR3 DNA reads as TGTGCCAGCAGTCACGCCAGGGGGCCGAACACCGGGGAGCTGTTTTTT. This sequence encodes CASSHARGPNTGELFF. The full variable domain, with the rest looked up from reference TRBV7-3 and TRBJ2-2, is GAGVSQTPSNKVTEKGKYVELRCDPISGHTALYWYRQSLGQGPEFLIYFQGTGAADDSGLPNDRFFAVRPEGSVSTLKIQRTERGDSAVYLCASSHARGPNTGELFFGEGSRLTVL.

This clonotype showed up many times. Here the CDR3 reads CASSPGLAGYGELFF. In nucleotides, the CDR3 is TGCGCCAGCAGCCCAGGACTAGCGGGATATGGGGAGCTGTTTTTT. J is TRBJ2-2 and V is TRBV4-3; 12 positions match TRBD2. There are 15 residues in the CDR3. V lost 4 bases and J lost 8; bases outside the gene matches: 5. Germline assignment: CDR1 LGHNA and CDR2 YSLEER.

This clonotype was found a few times. This chain connects TRBV10-3 to TRBJ2-3, with 9 nucleotides matching TRBD2. Germline CDR1 is ENHRY and CDR2 is SYGVKD. V gave up 0 bases and J gave up 2 bases; unmatched junction bases: 9. The CDR3 contains 18 residues. The CDR3 DNA is TGTGCCATCAGTGAGTCGAGGAGGGCTAGCGGGATCACAGATACGCAGTATTTT. Its translation is CAISESRRASGITDTQYF.

This clonotype has just a few counts. The rearrangement links TRBV6-5 to TRBJ2-3; the D is unclear. This CDR3 has 17 amino acids. Deletions cut 0 bases from V and 0 bases from J, with 13 bases between. Germline-derived CDR1 and CDR2 are MNHEY and SVGAGI. In DNA form, the CDR3 reads TGTGCCAGCAGTTACTCGAAAGTAGCTCCTAGCACAGATACGCAGTATTTT. Protein sequence: CASSYSKVAPSTDTQYF.

V is TRBV24-1 and J is TRBJ2-2; D is uncertain. The ends were cut back, 11 bases at V and 1 base at J, with 10 bases in the middle. Germline V gene sequence: CDR1 KGHDR, CDR2 SFDVKD. The CDR3 sequence is 13 residues long. For the CDR3, the DNA is TGTGCCATCTGGAGCCAGAACACCGGGGAGCTGTTTTTT. As protein: CAIWSQNTGELFF.

The chain recombines TRBV25-1 with TRBJ2-5; no reliable D call. The CDR3 loop spans 13 amino acids. Trimming took 1 base from V and 1 from J, leaving 4 bases between them. CDR1 is MGHDK, CDR2 SYGVNS, per germline. The CDR3 DNA reads TGTGCCAGCAGTGAATTGCCCCAAGAGACCCAGTACTTC. This encodes CASSELPQETQYF.

V usage is TRBV4-1 and J usage is TRBJ2-2, with D unresolved. Trimming took 4 bases from V and 1 from J, leaving 10 bases between them. Germline lookup yields CDR1 MGHRA and CDR2 YSYEKL. The length of the CDR3 is 15 residues. CDR3 in amino acids: CASSLWTENTGELFF. The CDR3 nucleotides read TGCGCCAGCAGCCTCTGGACGGAGAACACCGGGGAGCTGTTTTTT.

There are a few counts of this clonotype. The gene calls are TRBV29-1 and TRBJ1-1, with D unresolved. Trimming took 4 bases from V and 8 from J, leaving 11 bases between them. CDR1 is SQVTM and CDR2 is ANQGSEA in the germline V gene. The CDR3 sequence is 11 residues long. This CDR3 is CSVGGGREAFF. The CDR3 nucleotides read TGCAGCGTTGGTGGAGGGAGGGAAGCTTTCTTT. The full variable domain, completed using reference TRBV29-1 and TRBJ1-1, is SAVISQKPSRDICQRGTSLTIQCQVDSQVTMMFWYRQQPGQSLTLIATANQGSEATYESGFVIDKFPISRPNLTFSTLTVSNMSPEDSSIYLCSVGGGREAFFGQGTRLTVV.

The chain combines TRBV20-1 with TRBJ1-2; D remains unclear. The V gene lost 0 bases and the J gene lost 14 bases, with 16 bases spanning the gap. CDR3 length: 12 residues. Germline CDR1 DFQATT, CDR2 SNEGSKA (reference sequence). CDR3 nucleotide sequence: TGCAGTGCTAGAGATCCTAGGTCGATCTGGACCTTC. Amino acid sequence: CSARDPRSIWTF.

This clonotype turned up a few times. This chain links TRBV3-1 with TRBJ2-1; D is possibly TRBD2 (6 bases). CDR3 size: 13 residues. V dropped 7 bases and J dropped 6 bases, with 13 bases sitting between them. Germline V lookup: CDR1 LGHDT, CDR2 YNNKEL (reference sequence). The CDR3 is CASTLGGSNEQFF. CDR3 sequence (DNA): TGTGCCAGCACGTTAGGAGGGTCCAATGAGCAGTTCTTC.

The chain uses TRBV12-3 or TRBV12-4 and TRBJ2-1; 14 bases line up with TRBD2. The CDR3 sequence is 19 residues long. V lost 0 bases and J lost 7; bases outside the gene matches: 11. CDR3 DNA: TGTGCCAGCAGTTTAGCCCCCGGGACTAGCGGGAGAATGAGGAATGAGCAGTTCTTC. This translates into CASSLAPGTSGRMRNEQFF.

In DNA form, the CDR3 reads TGCAGCGTTGGGTCTGGCGGGATCAAATACAATGAGCAGTTCTTC. Its protein is CSVGSGGIKYNEQFF. The chain carries TRBV29-1 and TRBJ2-1; D may be TRBD2 (6 bases). This CDR3 is built from 15 residues. Trimming removed 4 bases at V and 4 bases at J, with 17 bases between. Germline CDR1 SQVTM, CDR2 ANQGSEA.

The genes are TRBV7-2 and TRBJ2-3; maybe TRBD2 (5 bases). V was shortened by 0 bases and J by 0 bases, with 13 bases between the two germline ends. CDR3 length: 17 amino acids. Germline V gives CDR1 SGHTA, CDR2 FQGNSA. The CDR3 coding sequence is TGTGCCAGCAGCTTAGCAGCTAGCCAACTTAGCACAGATACGCAGTATTTT. This gives the protein CASSLAASQLSTDTQYF.

This clonotype was counted only a few times. The genes are TRBV4-1 and TRBJ2-3; D is ambiguous. The CDR3 consists of 14 residues. Germline CDR1 and CDR2: MGHRA and YSYEKL. V was clipped by 0 bases and J by 3 bases, with 7 bases between them. CDR3: CASSQDHRTDTQYF. Written as DNA, the CDR3 is TGCGCCAGCAGCCAAGATCATAGGACAGATACGCAGTATTTT.

Only a few counts were recorded for this clonotype. This chain connects TRBV5-1 to TRBJ2-5; D perhaps matches TRBD2 (6 bases). The CDR3 is 13 amino acids. V lost 4 bases to trimming and J lost 4 bases, with 11 bases between them. Germline assignment: CDR1 SGHRS and CDR2 YFSETQ. The CDR3 reads CASSTGLGETQYF. The CDR3, as DNA: TGCGCCAGCAGCACGGGACTGGGAGAGACCCAGTACTTC. The whole variable domain, filled in from reference TRBV5-1 and TRBJ2-5, reads KAGVTQTPRYLIKTRGQQVTLSCSPISGHRSVSWYQQTPGQGLQFLFEYFSETQRNKGNFPGRFSGRQFSNSRSEMNVSTLELGDSALYLCASSTGLGETQYFGPGTRLLVL.

This clonotype has more than one count but fewer than ten. The rearrangement links TRBV28 to TRBJ1-5, with 8 bases matching TRBD1. V was clipped by 1 base and J by 6 bases; unmatched bases: 20. Per the germline V gene, CDR1 is MDHEN and CDR2 is SYDVKM. This CDR3 has 20 amino acids. The DNA of the CDR3 is TGTGCCAGCAGTTTATCCAGGGGGGACAGGTTTAGATTGAGCGGTCAGCCCCAGCATTTT. As protein: CASSLSRGDRFRLSGQPQHF.

This clonotype was counted only a few times. The J gene is TRBJ1-4, the V gene TRBV16; D gene unclear. V was trimmed by 0 bases and J by 5 bases, leaving 10 bases between them. Germline V gene lookup returns CDR1 KGHSY and CDR2 FQNENV. This CDR3 comprises 15 residues. For the CDR3, the DNA is TGTGCCAGCAGCCAATCGCCGGCTAAGAATGAAAAACTGTTTTTT. Its translation: CASSQSPAKNEKLFF.

As regards this clonotype: Compared with germline, one end of the junction differs, possibly owing to a read error. The genes are TRBV29-1 and TRBJ2-7; the D gene is possibly TRBD1 (5 bases). This CDR3 contains 14 residues. Germline V lookup: CDR1 SQVTM, CDR2 ANQGSEA. The CDR3 DNA reads as TGCAGCGTAGACATAAGGGGCATCTCCTACGACCAGTACTTC. This codes for CSVDIRGISYDQYF.

This chain connects TRBV30 to TRBJ2-5; 7 bases align to TRBD1. This CDR3 is 12 amino acids long. The J segment lost 4 bases and the V segment lost 4 bases, leaving 3 bases of the junction unmatched. Per germline, CDR1 GTSNPN and CDR2 SVGIG (reference sequence). CDR3 protein: CAWIRQGETQYF. In nucleotides, the CDR3 is TGTGCCTGGATAAGACAGGGAGAGACCCAGTACTTC.